This is a list of T cell receptor beta chains from one sample in a study of regulatory T cells in long-lasting Graves disease. TCRdb called the multiplex PCR reads again in MiXCR, with one record for every CDR3 protein. There are a few hundred thousand distinct CDR3 sequences in the sample; 23% occur only once, and 25% to 30% lies in the top ten. Here the sequenced sample was peripheral blood mononuclear cells (PBMCs), taken when the disease was refractory, from a patient treated with antithyroid drugs. These receptors were collected from a middle-aged woman with Graves disease. The CDR3 runs from the conserved cysteine through the conserved F or W. A D gene is named only where the DNA matches it firmly. The size field is filled for only some rows; it gives once, few, many or a size class.

V	size	D	J	CDR3	DNA
TRBV6-2/TRBV6-3	few	-	TRBJ1-1	CASRPKGNTEAFF	TGTGCCAGCAGGCCGAAGGGGAACACTGAAGCTTTCTTT
TRBV12-3/TRBV12-4	many	-	TRBJ2-7	CASSIRKAYEQYF	TGTGCCAGCAGCATCCGAAAGGCCTACGAGCAGTACTTC
TRBV5-6	few	TRBD2	TRBJ2-2	CASSLSGRETNGELFF	TGTGCCAGCAGCCTGAGTGGGCGGGAGACGAACGGGGAGCTGTTTTTT
TRBV2	many	-	TRBJ1-5	CASRVLSNQPQHF	TGTGCCAGCAGAGTGCTTAGCAATCAGCCCCAGCATTTT
TRBV10-1	-	-	TRBJ1-5	CASSVDSLEHNQPQHF	TGCGCCAGCAGTGTTGACAGCCTTGAGCACAATCAGCCCCAGCATTTT
TRBV18	-	-	TRBJ2-2	CASSPPGLSTGELFF	TGTGCCAGCTCACCACCGGGACTCTCCACCGGGGAGCTGTTTTTT
TRBV7-6	few	-	TRBJ2-5	CASSLVHHGAGETQYF	TGTGCCAGCAGCCTAGTACATCACGGGGCAGGGGAGACCCAGTACTTC
TRBV27	many	-	TRBJ2-2	CASSPGFTGELFF	TGTGCCAGCAGCCCGGGATTCACCGGGGAGCTGTTTTTT
TRBV5-1	few	-	TRBJ2-7	CASSLSQFSYEQYF	TGCGCCAGCAGCTTAAGTCAGTTTTCCTACGAGCAGTACTTC
TRBV13	many	-	TRBJ1-2	CASSLGHGRDYGYTF	TGTGCCAGCAGCTTAGGCCACGGCAGGGACTATGGCTACACCTTC
TRBV6-1	many	-	TRBJ1-1	CASARGTEAFF	TGTGCCAGCGCGCGGGGCACTGAAGCTTTCTTT
TRBV19	few	TRBD2	TRBJ2-1	CASRDRTSGRSEQFF	TGTGCCAGTCGTGACCGGACTAGCGGGAGGAGTGAGCAGTTCTTC
TRBV27	many	-	TRBJ2-7	CASSNSMSSYEQYF	TGTGCCAGCAGTAATAGCATGAGCTCCTACGAGCAGTACTTC
TRBV28	many	-	TRBJ2-7	CASSLWDAPLEQYF	TGTGCCAGCAGTTTATGGGACGCCCCCCTCGAGCAGTACTTC
TRBV6-1	-	TRBD1	TRBJ2-5	CASSAGGLETQYF	TGTGCCAGCAGCGCAGGGGGCTTGGAGACCCAGTACTTC
TRBV28	many	-	TRBJ2-7	CASSLTPGTGSEQYF	TGTGCCAGCAGTCTAACCCCCGGTACAGGGTCCGAGCAGTACTTC
TRBV28	many	TRBD1	TRBJ2-7	CASSSDRGHEQYF	TGTGCCAGCAGTTCCGACAGGGGCCACGAGCAGTACTTC
TRBV29-1	-	-	TRBJ2-3	CSVRQYSTDTQYF	TGCAGCGTTAGACAGTACAGCACAGATACGCAGTATTTT
TRBV11-2	many	-	TRBJ2-7	CASSLKPGSPYEQYF	TGTGCCAGCAGCTTAAAACCGGGATCCCCTTACGAGCAGTACTTC
TRBV2	many	-	TRBJ1-6	CASSGPASSTLHF	TGTGCCAGCAGTGGCCCCGCATCTTCAACCCTCCACTTT
TRBV5-1	-	-	TRBJ1-1	CASGRGSTEAFF	TGCGCCAGCGGAAGGGGTAGCACTGAAGCTTTCTTT
TRBV28	many	-	TRBJ1-5	CASRWTVPSNQPQHF	TGTGCCAGCAGATGGACAGTCCCCTCAAATCAGCCCCAGCATTTT
TRBV4-1	-	-	TRBJ2-5	CASSQDLTGWGTQYF	TGCGCCAGCAGCCAAGATCTAACGGGTTGGGGGACCCAGTACTTC
TRBV6-5	-	-	TRBJ1-6	CASSYSRPGSPLHF	TGTGCCAGCAGTTACTCCCGGCCCGGATCACCCCTCCACTTT
TRBV3-1	few	TRBD2	TRBJ2-5	CASSQDFRTSEEETQYF	TGTGCCAGCAGCCAAGATTTTAGGACTAGTGAAGAAGAGACCCAGTACTTC
TRBV29-1	many	-	TRBJ2-2	CSVEGQNTGELFF	TGCAGCGTTGAAGGACAGAACACCGGGGAGCTGTTTTTT
TRBV19	few	-	TRBJ1-1	CASSHSQGGTEAFF	TGTGCCAGTAGTCATTCCCAGGGAGGCACTGAAGCTTTCTTT
TRBV11-1	-	-	TRBJ1-1	CASSSRGANTEAFF	TGTGCCAGCAGCTCTCGGGGGGCGAACACTGAAGCTTTCTTT
TRBV20-1	-	-	TRBJ2-7	CSARGESDGDYYEQYF	TGCAGTGCTAGAGGGGAGTCGGACGGCGATTACTACGAGCAGTACTTC
TRBV28	many	-	TRBJ1-1	CASSLLRVIVRNTEAFF	TGTGCCAGCAGTTTATTAAGGGTGATAGTACGGAACACTGAAGCTTTCTTT
TRBV7-3	-	-	TRBJ2-2	CASSPGPPGTGELFF	TGTGCCAGCAGTCCCGGACCGCCCGGCACCGGGGAGCTGTTTTTT
TRBV19	few	-	TRBJ1-3	CASQGQLGNTIYF	TGTGCCAGCCAAGGACAGCTTGGAAACACCATATATTTT